The rows below give T cell receptor beta chains drawn from one sample of a study of a mutant IDH1 vaccine in newly diagnosed glioma. Their recognized antigens are unknown. Produced via immunoSEQ multiplex PCR; TCRdb's table is partial and in-frame only. The sample holds tens of thousands of clones, 65% to 90% seen once. The sequenced sample was PBMCs, obtained from a glioma patient whose treatment included an IDH1 peptide vaccine. These receptors were taken from a young man with glioma. Some clones in this sample may be carry-over from other donors' samples. Each CDR3 is given with its conserved first and last residue. A D gene is named only where the DNA matches it firmly. Part of the rows lack a size; the others show once, few, many or a class for expanded clones.

d_call j_call v_call clone_size cdr3_nt cdr3_aa
- TRBJ1-5 TRBV2 - TGTGCCAGCAGGGGGGGGCCGCCTCAGCCCCAGCATTTT CASRGGPPQPQHF
TRBD2 TRBJ2-7 TRBV28 - TGTGCCAGCCTAAGTGCTAGCGGGACCGGCGGGGCCTACGAGCAGTACTTC CASLSASGTGGAYEQYF
TRBD1 TRBJ1-2 TRBV28 - TGTGCCAGCAGTTCCCCCGGACAGGGCATTAGCTACACCTTC CASSSPGQGISYTF
- TRBJ1-3 TRBV11-2 - TGTGCCAGCAGCTTAGGGGGGCGTGGAAACACCATATATTTT CASSLGGRGNTIYF
- TRBJ1-3 TRBV21-1 - TGTGCCAGCAGCAAAGAGGAGACAGGGGCCCGCTCTGGAAACACCATATATTTT CASSKEETGARSGNTIYF
- TRBJ2-5 TRBV10-2 - TGCGCCAGCAGTGATGTGGGCAGAGGAGAGACCCAGTACTTC CASSDVGRGETQYF
- TRBJ2-1 TRBV30 - TGTGCCTGGAGCCCCTCCCCTTGGCATGAGCAGTTCTTC CAWSPSPWHEQFF
- TRBJ2-7 TRBV10-3 - TGTGCCATCAGTGAGTCGGCAGGGGAGTTCGCCTACGAGCAGTACTTC CAISESAGEFAYEQYF
- TRBJ2-5 TRBV5-1 - TGCGCCAGCAGCTGGGAGCTAGAAGAGACCCAGTACTTC CASSWELEETQYF
- TRBJ1-6 TRBV7-9 once TGTGCCAGCACCTCGGCGGGGGGGTATAATTCACCCCTCCACTTT CASTSAGGYNSPLHF
- TRBJ2-5 TRBV15 few TGTGCCACCAGCAGAGGTTCACAGTCCCAAGAGACCCAGTACTTC CATSRGSQSQETQYF
- TRBJ2-2 TRBV2 - TGTGCCAGCAGTGAAGCCCGCGCCGGGGAGCTGTTTTTT CASSEARAGELFF
TRBD1 TRBJ1-3 TRBV4-2 few TGTGCCAGCAGTTCGGACAGGGCAGGAAACACCATATATTTT CASSSDRAGNTIYF
- TRBJ2-3 TRBV19 - TGTGCCAGTAAACCCGGGGCCAACACAGATACGCAGTATTTT CASKPGANTDTQYF
TRBD2 TRBJ2-7 TRBV7-8 - TGTGCCAGCAGCCGATGGACTAGCGGGAGTGGGCTATACGAGCAGTATTTC CASSRWTSGSGLYEQYF
- TRBJ1-1 TRBV5-8 - TGTGCCAGCAGCTACCGGGTGGGTCAAACTGAAGCTTTCTTT CASSYRVGQTEAFF